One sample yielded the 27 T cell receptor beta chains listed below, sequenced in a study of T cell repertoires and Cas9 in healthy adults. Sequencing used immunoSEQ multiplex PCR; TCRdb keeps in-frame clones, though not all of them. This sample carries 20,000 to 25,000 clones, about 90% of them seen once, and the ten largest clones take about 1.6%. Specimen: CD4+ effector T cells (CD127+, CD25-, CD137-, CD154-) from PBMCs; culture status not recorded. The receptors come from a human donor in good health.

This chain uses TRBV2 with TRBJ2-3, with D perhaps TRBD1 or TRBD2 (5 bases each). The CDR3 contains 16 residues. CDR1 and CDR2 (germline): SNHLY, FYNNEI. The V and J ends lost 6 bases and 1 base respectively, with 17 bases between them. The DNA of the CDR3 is TGTGCCAGCAGAGGACCACTGAGGGGTCGCACAGATACGCAGTATTTT. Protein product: CASRGPLRGRTDTQYF.

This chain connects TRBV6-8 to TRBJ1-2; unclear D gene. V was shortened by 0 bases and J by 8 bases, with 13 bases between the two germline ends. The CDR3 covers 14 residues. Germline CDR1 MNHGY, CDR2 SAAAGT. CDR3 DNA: TGTGCCAGCAGTTACTCGCGGGGTAATGGGGGCTACACCTTC. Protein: CASSYSRGNGGYTF.

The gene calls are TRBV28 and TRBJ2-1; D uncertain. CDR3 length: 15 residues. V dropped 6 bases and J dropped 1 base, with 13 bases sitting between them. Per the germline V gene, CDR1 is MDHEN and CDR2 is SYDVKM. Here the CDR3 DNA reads TGTGCCAGCAGCCGAGAGTCCGAATCCTACAATGAGCAGTTCTTC. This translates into CASSRESESYNEQFF.

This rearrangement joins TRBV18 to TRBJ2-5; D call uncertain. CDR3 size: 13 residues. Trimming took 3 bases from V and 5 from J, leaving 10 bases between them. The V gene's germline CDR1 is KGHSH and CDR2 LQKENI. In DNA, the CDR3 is TGTGCCAGCTCACCGGGCAGCTACGAGACCCAGTACTTC. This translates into CASSPGSYETQYF.

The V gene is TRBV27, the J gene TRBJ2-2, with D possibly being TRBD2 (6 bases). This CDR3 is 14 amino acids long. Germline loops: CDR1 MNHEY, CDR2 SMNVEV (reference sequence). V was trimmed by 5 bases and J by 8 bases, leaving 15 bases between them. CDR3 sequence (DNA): TGTGCCAGCAGTCCCGGGACTTCGCGAGGGGAGCTGTTTTTT. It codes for CASSPGTSRGELFF.

The CDR3 coding sequence is TGTGCCAGCAGTCTGCTGCGGATGAACACTGAAGCTTTCTTT. It translates to CASSLLRMNTEAFF. The rearrangement uses TRBV6-5 and TRBJ1-1; D remains ambiguous. CDR3 length: 14 residues. Germline V gives CDR1 MNHEY, CDR2 SVGAGI. V was trimmed by 5 bases and J by 0 bases, leaving 10 bases between them.

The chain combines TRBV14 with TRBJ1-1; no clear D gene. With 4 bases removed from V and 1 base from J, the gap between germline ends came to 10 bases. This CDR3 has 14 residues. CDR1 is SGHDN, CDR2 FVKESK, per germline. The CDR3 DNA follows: TGTGCCAGCAGCCCCGAGACCGGGAACACTGAAGCTTTCTTT. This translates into CASSPETGNTEAFF.

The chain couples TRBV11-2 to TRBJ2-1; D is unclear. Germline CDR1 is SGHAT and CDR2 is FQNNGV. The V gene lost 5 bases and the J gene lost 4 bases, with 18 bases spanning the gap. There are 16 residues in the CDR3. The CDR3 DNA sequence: TGTGCCAGCAGCCGAATAGAGGACCGGTATTACAATGAGCAGTTCTTC. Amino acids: CASSRIEDRYYNEQFF.

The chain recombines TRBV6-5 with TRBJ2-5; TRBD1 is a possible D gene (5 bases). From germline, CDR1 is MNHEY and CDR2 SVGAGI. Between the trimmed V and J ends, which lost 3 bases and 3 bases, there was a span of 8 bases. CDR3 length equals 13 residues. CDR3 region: CASSYQGEETQYF. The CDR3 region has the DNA TGTGCCAGCAGTTATCAGGGTGAAGAGACCCAGTACTTC.

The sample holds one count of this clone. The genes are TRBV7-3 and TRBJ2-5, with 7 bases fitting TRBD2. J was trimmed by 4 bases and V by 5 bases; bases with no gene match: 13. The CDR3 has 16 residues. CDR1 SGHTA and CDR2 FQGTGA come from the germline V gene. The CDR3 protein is CASSASTSAGGETQYF. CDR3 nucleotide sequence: TGTGCCAGCAGCGCCTCCACTAGCGCGGGCGGAGAGACCCAGTACTTC.

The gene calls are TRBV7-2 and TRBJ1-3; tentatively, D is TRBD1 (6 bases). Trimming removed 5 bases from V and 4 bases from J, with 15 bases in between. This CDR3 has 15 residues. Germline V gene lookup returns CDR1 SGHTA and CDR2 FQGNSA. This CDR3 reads CASSPTGAAGNTIYF. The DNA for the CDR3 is TGTGCCAGCAGCCCCACGGGGGCCGCCGGAAACACCATATATTTT.

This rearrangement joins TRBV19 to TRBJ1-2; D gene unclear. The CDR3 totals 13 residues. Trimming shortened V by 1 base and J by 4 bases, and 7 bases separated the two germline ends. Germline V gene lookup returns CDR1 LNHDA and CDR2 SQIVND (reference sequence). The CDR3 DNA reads TGTGCCAGTAGTATAGGACCTCCCTATGGCTACACCTTC. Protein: CASSIGPPYGYTF.

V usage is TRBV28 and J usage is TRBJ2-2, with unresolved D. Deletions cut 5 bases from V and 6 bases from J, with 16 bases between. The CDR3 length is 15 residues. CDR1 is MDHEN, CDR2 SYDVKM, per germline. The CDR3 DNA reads TGTGCCAGCAGTCCCGGTGACCTGGAAGCCGGGGAGCTGTTTTTT. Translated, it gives CASSPGDLEAGELFF.

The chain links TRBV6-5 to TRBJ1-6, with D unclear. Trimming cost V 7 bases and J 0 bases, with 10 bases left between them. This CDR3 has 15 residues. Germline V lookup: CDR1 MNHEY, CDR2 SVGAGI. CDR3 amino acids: CASKDLSSYNSPLHF. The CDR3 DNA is TGTGCCAGCAAAGACCTTAGCTCCTATAATTCACCCCTCCACTTT.

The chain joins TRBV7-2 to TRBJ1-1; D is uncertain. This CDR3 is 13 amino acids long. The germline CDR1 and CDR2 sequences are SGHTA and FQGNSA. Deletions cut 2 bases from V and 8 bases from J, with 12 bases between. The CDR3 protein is CASSLTRLIEAFF. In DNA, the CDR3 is TGTGCCAGCAGCTTAACCCGGCTGATCGAAGCTTTCTTT.

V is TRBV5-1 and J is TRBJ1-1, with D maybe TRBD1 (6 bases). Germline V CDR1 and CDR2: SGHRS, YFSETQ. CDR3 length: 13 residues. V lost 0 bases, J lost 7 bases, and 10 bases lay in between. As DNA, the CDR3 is TGCGCCAGCAGCTTGGGACAGGTCAATGAAGCTTTCTTT. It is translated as CASSLGQVNEAFF.

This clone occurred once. The CDR3 region is CASSPAVADGGYTF. DNA for the CDR3: TGTGCCAGCTCACCCGCCGTGGCAGACGGAGGCTACACCTTC. The chain has TRBV18 and TRBJ1-2; D gene unclear. CDR3 length: 14 residues. Germline CDR1 and CDR2: KGHSH and LQKENI. V dropped 3 bases and J dropped 8 bases, with 16 bases sitting between them.

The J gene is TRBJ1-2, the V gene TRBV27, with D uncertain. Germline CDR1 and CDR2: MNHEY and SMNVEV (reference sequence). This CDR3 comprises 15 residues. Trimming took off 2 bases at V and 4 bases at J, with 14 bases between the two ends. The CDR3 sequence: CASSLGSGPGYGYTF. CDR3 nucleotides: TGTGCCAGCAGTTTAGGGTCAGGACCTGGCTATGGCTACACCTTC.

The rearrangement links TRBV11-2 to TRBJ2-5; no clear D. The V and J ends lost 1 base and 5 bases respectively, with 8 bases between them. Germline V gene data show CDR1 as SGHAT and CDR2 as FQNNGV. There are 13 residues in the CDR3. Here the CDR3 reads CASSLGLGETQYF. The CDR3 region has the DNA TGTGCCAGCAGCTTAGGGCTGGGGGAGACCCAGTACTTC.

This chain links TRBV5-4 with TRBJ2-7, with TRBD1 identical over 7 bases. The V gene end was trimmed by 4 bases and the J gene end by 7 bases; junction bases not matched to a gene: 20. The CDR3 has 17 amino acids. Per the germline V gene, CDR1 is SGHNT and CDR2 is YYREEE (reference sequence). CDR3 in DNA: TGTGCCAGCAGCGGGCGCGTCGGGACAGCCTTAGTTGCTGAGCAGTACTTC. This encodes CASSGRVGTALVAEQYF.

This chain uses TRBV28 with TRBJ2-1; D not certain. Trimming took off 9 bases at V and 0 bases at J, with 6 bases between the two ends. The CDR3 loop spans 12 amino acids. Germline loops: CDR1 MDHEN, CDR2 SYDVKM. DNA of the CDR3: TGTGCCAGTGCGCGCTCCTACAATGAGCAGTTCTTC. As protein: CASARSYNEQFF.

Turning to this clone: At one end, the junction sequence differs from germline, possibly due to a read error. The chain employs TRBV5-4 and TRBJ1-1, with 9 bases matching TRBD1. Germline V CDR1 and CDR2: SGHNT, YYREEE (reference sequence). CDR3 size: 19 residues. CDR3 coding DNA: TGTGCCAGCAGCTTAATTGTTGGGACAGGGACCTTTTCGAACGCTGAAGCTTTCTTT. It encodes CASSLIVGTGTFSNAEAFF.

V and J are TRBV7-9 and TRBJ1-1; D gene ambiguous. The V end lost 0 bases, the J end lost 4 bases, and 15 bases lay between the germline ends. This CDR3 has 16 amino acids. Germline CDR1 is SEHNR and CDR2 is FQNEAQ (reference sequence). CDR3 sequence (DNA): TGTGCCAGCAGCTTAGCGGCCATGGTAGGGATCACTGAAGCTTTCTTT. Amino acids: CASSLAAMVGITEAFF.

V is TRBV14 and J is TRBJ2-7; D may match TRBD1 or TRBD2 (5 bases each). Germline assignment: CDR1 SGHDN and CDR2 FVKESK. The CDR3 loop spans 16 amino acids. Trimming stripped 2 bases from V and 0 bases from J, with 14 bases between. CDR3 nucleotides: TGTGCCAGCAGCCAATACCGGGACCCAAGCTCCTACGAGCAGTACTTC. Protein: CASSQYRDPSSYEQYF.

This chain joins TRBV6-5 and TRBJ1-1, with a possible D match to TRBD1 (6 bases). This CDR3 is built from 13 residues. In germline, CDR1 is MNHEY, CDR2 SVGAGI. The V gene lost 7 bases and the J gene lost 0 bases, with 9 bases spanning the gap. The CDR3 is CASTRQVNTEAFF. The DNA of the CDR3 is TGTGCCAGCACTCGACAGGTGAACACTGAAGCTTTCTTT.

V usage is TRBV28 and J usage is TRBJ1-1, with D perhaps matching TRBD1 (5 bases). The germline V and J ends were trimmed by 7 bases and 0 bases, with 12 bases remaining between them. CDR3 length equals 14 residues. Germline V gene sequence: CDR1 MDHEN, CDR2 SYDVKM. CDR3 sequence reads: CASIEGTVNTEAFF. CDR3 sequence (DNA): TGTGCCAGCATCGAAGGGACCGTGAACACTGAAGCTTTCTTT.

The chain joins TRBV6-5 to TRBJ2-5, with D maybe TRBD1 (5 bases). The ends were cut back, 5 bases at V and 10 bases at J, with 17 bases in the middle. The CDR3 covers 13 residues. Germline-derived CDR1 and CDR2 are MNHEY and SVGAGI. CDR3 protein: CASSLRVKGIQYF. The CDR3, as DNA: TGTGCCAGCAGTCTCAGGGTAAAGGGGATCCAGTACTTC.